The clone carrying this TCR beta chain was recorded once. This record comes from a study of blood T cell repertoires in COVID-19. On the study more broadly: Samples representing acute and convalescent COVID-19 were sourced from the United States, Italy and Spain. T cells, B-cell-depleted T cells, or PBMCs supplied cDNA or gDNA.

Per the study methods: Amplified reference gene primers provided the basis for estimating nucleated cell counts. The repertoire was sequenced with immunoSEQ multiplex PCR; TCRdb's copy has only in-frame clones and lacks some. That table is the source of V, J and clone size, and D and trimming were worked out from the DNA. The sample carries about 290,000 clones, about 89% recorded once. The CDR3 runs 13 residues. The germline V gene has CDR1 LGHNA and CDR2 YNFKEQ. V gave up 1 base and J gave up 2 bases, with 5 bases separating them. Sequenced: peripheral blood. This receptor was taken from a man aged 35 to 55 with acute or convalescent COVID-19. The chain has TRBV4-2 and TRBJ1-1; D not resolved. The DNA for the CDR3 is TGTGCCAGCAGCCAAGTGAGAAACACTGAAGCTTTCTTT. Encoded protein: CASSQVRNTEAFF.